This record concerns one T cell receptor (beta chain) sequence. Authors' processing steps: How many nucleated cells were present was estimated from reference gene primer amplification. Clones were read by immunoSEQ multiplex PCR, and TCRdb kept only the in-frame ones, dropping some. Clone size and V and J calls were adopted from that table, with D and trimming inferred from the DNA. The table records under 300,000 clones, approximately 80% of them present only once. The CDR3 length is 16 residues. Germline assignment: CDR1 MRHNA and CDR2 SNTAGT. V lost 2 bases, J lost 6 bases, and 3 bases stayed unmatched. This sample is drawn from a study of blood T cell repertoires in COVID-19. Study overall: There were acute and convalescent COVID-19 samples, and they came from the United States, Italy and Spain.

The chain joins TRBV6-4 to TRBJ2-1; the match to TRBD2 covers 14 bases. This receptor was obtained from a man aged 35-49 years who had recovered from COVID-19. The specimen sequenced was PBMCs or T cells enriched from blood (not recorded which). Written as DNA, the CDR3 is TGTGCCAGCAGTGACCAGGGACTAGCGGGGGCCAATGAGCAGTTCTTC. Its translation: CASSDQGLAGANEQFF.